The clone carrying this T cell receptor (beta chain) has just a few counts. What it binds is not known. Researchers took RNA transcripts and amplified TCR beta CDR3 regions from them. The library came from an HTBI-primed first-round RT-PCR and a second-round multiplex PCR. Each CDR3 protein gets one entry after TCRdb re-called the multiplex PCR reads with MiXCR. The repertoire holds roughly 420,000 distinct CDR3 sequences, with around 20% as singletons. This entry belongs to a study of Graves' ophthalmopathy and Graves' hyperthyroidism. General study results and limits: For predicting ophthalmopathy progression, the model had nearly 71% sensitivity and nearly 75% specificity.

Physicians reached a diagnosis by relying on clinical symptoms, serum thyroxine, TRAb, thyroid ultrasound and orbital computed tomography. Germline V gives CDR1 SGHNT, CDR2 YYREEE (reference sequence). V gave up 3 bases and J gave up 1 base; unmatched junction bases: 5. This CDR3 has 15 amino acids. Sample: peripheral blood. The chain is built from TRBV5-4 and TRBJ2-5; 8 bases are a match to TRBD1. This TCR derives from a woman aged 18-30 years with stable Graves' hyperthyroidism. The CDR3 loop reads CASSSLDRVQETQYF. Here the CDR3 DNA reads TGTGCCAGCAGCTCCCTGGACAGGGTCCAAGAGACCCAGTACTTC.